This T cell receptor (beta chain) was sequenced for a study of cytomegalovirus exposure and HLA in healthy donors (dated by TCRdb to the late 2010s). A note on the overall study: An earlier analysis of 550 to 700 of the donors reported 250 to 350 Gb of sequence data and roughly 110 million unique TCR beta sequences from roughly 180 million T cells. About 320 gigabases of sequencing data and tens of millions of unique TCR sequences were included in an early release covering about 600 HLA-typed donors. Of the 300 to 500 genotyped donors, over 80% were placed in the genetic ancestry cluster associated with self-reported Caucasian donors. The study aimed to test whether cataloging public T cell receptors could reveal signatures of past pathogen exposure. The T cell repertoires of 666 subjects were profiled by immunosequencing and related to cytomegalovirus serostatus. Along with the roughly 700-subject first cohort, a separate validation cohort of over 90 different subjects was used. High-throughput TCR immunosequencing, statistical association of individual TCRs with disease status, and machine learning were combined to predict cytomegalovirus infection status. To study patterns of TCR occurrence, a later analysis re-analyzed previously published TCR beta repertoires from 550 to 800 donors and added high-resolution HLA genotyping. In the later analysis, no new phenotypic data were used to find candidate immune exposures; instead, reliance was placed on TCR beta sequences and their occurrence across donors. In an earlier analysis of 587 of the donors, high-throughput TCR beta sequencing was used to judge whether each TCR beta V gene segment behaved as functional or pseudogenic. Donor age, sex, ethnicity and CMV serostatus were compiled alongside the repertoire data. In a later genetic analysis, genome-wide SNP genotypes for about 55% of the roughly 700 donors were used, and that subset was treated as a discovery cohort. All discovery cohort repertoires had been generated on a single sequencing platform. HLA typing covered class I and class II loci at four-digit resolution. The number of donors typed differed by locus, with about 629-630 for A, B, C, DRB1 and DQB1, 522 for DQA1, 600 to 610 for DPA1, and around 450 for DPB1. Roughly 5 DR-DQ haplotypes were handled as single units for association and clustering, since linkage in the cohort was strong. Among roughly 400 genotyped donors of the cohort, an average of roughly 230,000 unique TCR beta nucleotide sequences was sequenced per donor, of which roughly 17% were non-productive.

This clone was found a few times. Its antigen specificity is not known. Base qualities are not at hand, and no much larger clone is one base apart. Looking up the germline V gene yields CDR1 MNHEY and CDR2 SVGAGI. V is reduced by 6 bases and J by 5 bases, leaving a spacing of 14 bases between them. The CDR3 numbers 14 residues from cysteine through phenylalanine. Of the read, only the CDR3 DNA is kept; its 42 bases are in frame from base 1. The full study reports these points: Because HLA typing was missing for some donors at each locus, association tests included only the typed subset. According to the authors, the approach could potentially be generalized to other disease states and immunological phenotypes. According to a later analysis, TCR association rates differed among HLA loci, with DRB1 alleles showing the most associated TCRs and HLA-C alleles showing the fewest. Several of the top co-occurrence clusters appeared to be linked to parvovirus B19, influenza, CMV and Epstein-Barr virus, according to a later analysis. For the cohort, immune exposure information was limited to CMV serostatus. The sequencing pipeline was judged likely to have produced a cluster of highly shared sequence variants as a technical artifact. Only TCR beta chains were sequenced in this cohort, and the absence of alpha or paired-chain data limited detectable features. Across donors, most TCR sequences were observed very rarely, whereas some public TCRs were present in many individuals. Linkage disequilibrium might explain the correlated functional status among segregating V segments, but an unknown experimental factor could not be excluded. Presence/absence analyses assumed roughly uniform sequencing depth across donors, an assumption that may not hold. The classifier was reported to diagnose cytomegalovirus status with high specificity and sensitivity in both the original cohort and the validation cohort. A later analysis found that most CMV-associated TCR beta chains appeared HLA-restricted, with HLA associations seemingly driven largely by CMV exposure. Because counts were too low, approximately 15 rarely observed V segments, including chromosome 9 orphons, were excluded from the earlier analysis of 500 to 700 of the donors. A few of the identified cytomegalovirus-associated TCR beta chains were confirmed in vitro to be specific for cytomegalovirus antigens. Compared with the roughly 720-donor mean, donors in an Asian-associated ancestry cluster had fewer N-insertions in productive TCRs, according to a later genetic analysis. Strong co-occurrence of HLA alleles, especially DR and DQ, made assigning TCR associations to individual alleles difficult. In a later analysis, 15,000 to 20,000 TCR beta sequences were associated with specific HLA alleles at a false discovery rate of 0.05. Broadly in line with IMGT annotations, most TCR beta V segments showed up in productive rearrangements about 87% or about 30% of the time in an earlier analysis of several hundred of the donors. The study listed approximately 160 TCR beta chains as associated with cytomegalovirus. A later analysis found that HLA-associated TCR beta chains were more clonally expanded and had lower generation probabilities than equally common non-associated chains. The 87-base-pair reads could not distinguish some IMGT-functional V segments, including TRBV6-2 and TRBV6-3, so those segments were excluded. A further reported finding was that TCR beta sequences accurately predicted the HLA-A and HLA-B alleles for most subjects in the first cohort. V-gene and J-gene trimming of TCR beta chains was associated with a missense DCLRE1C variant in a later genetic analysis, and the association was replicated in an independent cohort.

Library preparation employed the immunoSEQ multiplex PCR assay. The multiplex PCR relied on a mix of 60 forward primers for TCR Vbeta segments and 13 reverse primers for TCR Jbeta segments. The CDR3 region of rearranged TCR beta genes was amplified from genomic DNA with a multiplex PCR assay. The Illumina HiSeq System was used to sequence the amplified TCR beta libraries as 87-base-pair reads. On the authors' methods: A later analysis counted around 72 million unique TCR beta chains across the 550 to 750 repertoires, and 9 million to 14 million of these chains were shared by at least two donors. Raw reads were error-corrected and collapsed into unique sequences with a nearest-neighbor algorithm that merged closely related sequences to remove PCR and sequencing errors. Alignment of CDR3 sequences to IMGT reference sequences was used to assign V, D and J gene segments. For a sequence to be retained, at least a six-nucleotide match to both a V gene segment and a J gene segment was required. A rearrangement was called productive if the CDR3 had no stop codons and remained in frame with V and J, and every other rearrangement was called non-productive. CDR3 was defined by IMGT convention, running from the second conserved V-encoded cysteine to the conserved J-encoded phenylalanine. The earlier analysis of a few hundred of the donors excluded any sequence lacking an unambiguous match to a single V gene segment. In an earlier analysis of several hundred of the donors, a V segment was called functional when productive rearrangements were above 56.7%, and segregating when the standard deviation between donors exceeded 5%. A statistical classification framework was developed to diagnose cytomegalovirus status using the catalog of TCR beta chain sequences. In a later analysis, TCR nucleotide sequences were compared against IMGT/GENE-DB human TR gene sequences so that V and J genes could be assigned. A later analysis assigned CDR3 sequences and most-parsimonious VDJ recombination scenarios with the TCRdist pipeline. In a later analysis, each TCR beta chain was defined by its CDR3 amino acid sequence together with its V-gene family, and reads without a unique V-gene family were excluded. A later analysis removed 592 highly shared, low-generation-probability nucleotide sequences to deal with suspected cross-contamination and a sequencing artifact. In a later analysis, a clonal expansion index for each public chain was calculated from normalized within-repertoire ranks of inferred template counts. In a later analysis, generation probabilities were computed using a VDJ recombination model fitted to out-of-frame rearrangements, and the results were checked against IGoR. In a later analysis, TCR-TCR, TCR-HLA and TCR-CMV co-occurrence was scored with hypergeometric tests, and a repertoire-size bias correction was applied to TCR pairs. To estimate false discovery rates, a later analysis permuted the HLA or CMV assignments 20 times. A later analysis grouped co-occurring TCRs with DBSCAN, adding TCRdist sequence similarity when clustering within HLA-allele-positive subsets. For co-occurrence clustering, repertoires with fewer than 30,000 or more than 120,000 public chains were excluded, along with five or six repertoires with anomalous nucleotide sharing. In TCRdb, the immuneACCESS table is reduced to in-frame sequences with V and J assigned. These tables do not hold every clone; where another copy was compared, an unresolved V gene accounts for under half, and the others remain unexplained. V, J and clone size are those of that table, while D and trimming were read from the DNA. The sample table holds approximately 150,000 clones, of which about 64% were seen once. About 2.9% of the sample rests with the top ten.

In total, around 600 healthy bone marrow donors made up the cohort. Cohort members were all nominally healthy when sampled, although unrecorded immune exposures were likely present. The donor was CMV seropositive and belonged to the group of 250 to 300 seropositive cohort members. A peripheral blood sample was collected from each donor, and TCR beta sequencing was performed on peripheral blood mononuclear cells. The Qiagen DNeasy Blood Extraction Kit was used to extract genomic DNA from the blood cell samples. The rearrangement joined TRBV6-5 to TRBJ2-1, with TRBD1 tentatively as D gene (6 bases match). This clonotype was sampled from a woman aged 25-40 years in good health and CMV-seropositive. The sample consisted of PBMCs. The base sequence is TGTGCCAGCAGCCTTGCGGACAGCGACAATGAGCAGTTCTTC. Translated, it gives CASSLADSDNEQFF.